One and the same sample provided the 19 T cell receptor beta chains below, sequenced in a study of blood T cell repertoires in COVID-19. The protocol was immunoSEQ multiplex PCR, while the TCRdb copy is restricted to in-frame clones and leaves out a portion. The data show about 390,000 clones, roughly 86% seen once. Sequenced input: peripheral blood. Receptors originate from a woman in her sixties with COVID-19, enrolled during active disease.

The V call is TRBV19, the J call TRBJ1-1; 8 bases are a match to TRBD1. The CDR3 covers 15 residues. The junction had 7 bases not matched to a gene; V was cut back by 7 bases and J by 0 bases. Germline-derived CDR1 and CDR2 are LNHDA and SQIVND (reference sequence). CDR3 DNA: TGTGCCAGTACCCCAAGACAGGGGTTGAACACTGAAGCTTTCTTT. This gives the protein CASTPRQGLNTEAFF.

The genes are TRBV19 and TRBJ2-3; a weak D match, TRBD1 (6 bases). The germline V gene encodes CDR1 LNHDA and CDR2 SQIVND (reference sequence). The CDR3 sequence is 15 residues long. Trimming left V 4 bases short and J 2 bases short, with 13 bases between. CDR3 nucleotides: TGTGCCAGTAGTAACGCAGGGGTCACCACAGATACGCAGTATTTT. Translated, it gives CASSNAGVTTDTQYF.

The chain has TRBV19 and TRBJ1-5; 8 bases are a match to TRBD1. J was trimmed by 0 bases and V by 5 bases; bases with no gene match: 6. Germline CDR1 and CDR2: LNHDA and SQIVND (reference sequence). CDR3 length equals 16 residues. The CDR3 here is CASSSRTGNSNQPQHF. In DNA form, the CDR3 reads TGTGCCAGTAGTTCCCGGACAGGGAATAGCAATCAGCCCCAGCATTTT.

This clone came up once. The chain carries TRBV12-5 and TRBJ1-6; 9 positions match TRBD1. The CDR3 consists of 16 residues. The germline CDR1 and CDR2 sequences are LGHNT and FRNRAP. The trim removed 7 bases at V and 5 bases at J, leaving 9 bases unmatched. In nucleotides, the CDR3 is TGTGCTAGTGCCACCGGACAGGGGCTACATAATTCACCCCTCCACTTT. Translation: CASATGQGLHNSPLHF. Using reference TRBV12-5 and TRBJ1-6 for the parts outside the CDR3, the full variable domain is DARVTQTPRHKVTEMGQEVTMRCQPILGHNTVFWYRQTMMQGLELLAYFRNRAPLDDSGMPKDRFSAEMPDATLATLKIQPSEPRDSAVYFCASATGQGLHNSPLHFGNGTRLTVT.

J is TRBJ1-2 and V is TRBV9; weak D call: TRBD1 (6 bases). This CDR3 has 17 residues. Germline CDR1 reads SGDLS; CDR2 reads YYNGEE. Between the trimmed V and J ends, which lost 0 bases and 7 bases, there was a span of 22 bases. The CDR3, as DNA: TGTGCCAGCAGCGTAGGAGAGGGGTTTGGGACATCCTTTGGCTACACCTTC. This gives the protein CASSVGEGFGTSFGYTF.

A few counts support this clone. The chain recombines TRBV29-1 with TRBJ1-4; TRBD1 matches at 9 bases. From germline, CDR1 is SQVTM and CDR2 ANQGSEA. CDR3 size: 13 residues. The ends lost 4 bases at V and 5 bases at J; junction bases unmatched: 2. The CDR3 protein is CSVGDRVNEKLFF. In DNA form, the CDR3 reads TGCAGCGTTGGGGACAGGGTAAATGAAAAACTGTTTTTT.

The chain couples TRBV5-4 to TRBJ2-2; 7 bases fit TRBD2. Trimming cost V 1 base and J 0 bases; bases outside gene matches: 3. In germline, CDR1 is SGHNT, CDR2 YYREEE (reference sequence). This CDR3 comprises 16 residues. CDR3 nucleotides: TGTGCCAGCAGCTTGTCAGCGGGGACGAACACCGGGGAGCTGTTTTTT. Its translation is CASSLSAGTNTGELFF.

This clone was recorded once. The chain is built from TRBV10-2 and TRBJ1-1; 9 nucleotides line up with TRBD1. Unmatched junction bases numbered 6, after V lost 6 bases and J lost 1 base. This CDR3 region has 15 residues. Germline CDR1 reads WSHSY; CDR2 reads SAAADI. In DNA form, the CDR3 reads TGCGCCAGCAGCGACGAGGACAGGGGGAACACTGAAGCTTTCTTT. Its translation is CASSDEDRGNTEAFF.

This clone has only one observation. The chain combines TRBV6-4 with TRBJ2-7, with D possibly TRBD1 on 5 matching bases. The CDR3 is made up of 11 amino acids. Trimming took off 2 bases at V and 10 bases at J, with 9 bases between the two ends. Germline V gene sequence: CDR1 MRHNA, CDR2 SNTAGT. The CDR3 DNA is TGTGCCAGCAGTGACGGACACCTCCAGTACTTC. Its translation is CASSDGHLQYF.

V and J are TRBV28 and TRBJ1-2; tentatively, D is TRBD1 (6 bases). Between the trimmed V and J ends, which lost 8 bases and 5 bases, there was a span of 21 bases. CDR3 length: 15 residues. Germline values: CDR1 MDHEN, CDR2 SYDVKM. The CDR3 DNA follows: TGTGCCAGCCAGCCTGGGGGGGGGCGCTTATATGGCTACACCTTC. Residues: CASQPGGGRLYGYTF.

The CDR3 region has the DNA TGTGCCAGCAAGCGAAGCTCTGGGGCCAACGTCCTGACTTTC. It yields the protein CASKRSSGANVLTF. The chain uses TRBV6-5 and TRBJ2-6; D is unclear. The CDR3 runs to 14 residues. The V end was cut by 7 bases, the J end by 0 bases, with 7 bases between. The germline V gene has CDR1 MNHEY and CDR2 SVGAGI.

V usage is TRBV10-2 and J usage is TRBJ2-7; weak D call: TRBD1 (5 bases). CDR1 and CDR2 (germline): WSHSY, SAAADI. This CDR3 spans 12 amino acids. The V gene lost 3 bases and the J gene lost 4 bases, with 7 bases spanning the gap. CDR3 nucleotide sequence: TGCGCCAGCAGTGAAACAGGATACGAGCAGTACTTC. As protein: CASSETGYEQYF.

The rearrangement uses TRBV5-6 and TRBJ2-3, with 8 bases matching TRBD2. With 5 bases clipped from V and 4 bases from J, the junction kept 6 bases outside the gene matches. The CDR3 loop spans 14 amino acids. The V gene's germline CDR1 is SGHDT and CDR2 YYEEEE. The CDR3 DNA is TGTGCCAGCAGGGTCGGGACTAGTGCAGATACGCAGTATTTT. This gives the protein CASRVGTSADTQYF.

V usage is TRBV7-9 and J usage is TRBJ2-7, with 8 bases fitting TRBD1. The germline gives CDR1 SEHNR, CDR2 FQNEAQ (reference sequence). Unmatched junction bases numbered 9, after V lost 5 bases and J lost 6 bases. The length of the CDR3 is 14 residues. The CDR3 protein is CASSPPGQGSEQYF. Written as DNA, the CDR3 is TGTGCCAGCAGCCCCCCAGGACAGGGAAGCGAGCAGTACTTC.

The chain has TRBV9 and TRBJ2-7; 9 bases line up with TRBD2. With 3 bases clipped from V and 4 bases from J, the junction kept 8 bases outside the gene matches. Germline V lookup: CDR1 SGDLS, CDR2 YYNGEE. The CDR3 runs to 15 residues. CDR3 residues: CASSGGGSGGYEQYF. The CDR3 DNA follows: TGTGCCAGCAGCGGAGGGGGTAGCGGGGGTTACGAGCAGTACTTC.

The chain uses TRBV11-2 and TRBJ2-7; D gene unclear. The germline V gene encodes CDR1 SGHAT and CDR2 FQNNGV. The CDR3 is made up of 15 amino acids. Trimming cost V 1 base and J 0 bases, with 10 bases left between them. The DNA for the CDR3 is TGTGCCAGCAGCTTAGTAGTCCTAAGCTCCTACGAGCAGTACTTC. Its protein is CASSLVVLSSYEQYF.

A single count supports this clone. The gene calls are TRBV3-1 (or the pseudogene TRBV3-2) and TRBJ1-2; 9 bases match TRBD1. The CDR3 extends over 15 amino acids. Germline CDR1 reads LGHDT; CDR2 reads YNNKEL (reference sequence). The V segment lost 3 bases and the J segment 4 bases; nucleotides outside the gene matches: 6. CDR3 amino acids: CASSQGPGQGYGYTF. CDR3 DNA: TGTGCCAGCAGCCAGGGCCCGGGACAGGGCTATGGCTACACCTTC.

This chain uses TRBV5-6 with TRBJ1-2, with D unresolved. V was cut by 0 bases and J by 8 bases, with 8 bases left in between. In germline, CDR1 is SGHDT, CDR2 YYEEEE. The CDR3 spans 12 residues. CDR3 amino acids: CASSLVARGYTF. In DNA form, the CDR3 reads TGTGCCAGCAGCTTGGTGGCCAGGGGCTACACCTTC.

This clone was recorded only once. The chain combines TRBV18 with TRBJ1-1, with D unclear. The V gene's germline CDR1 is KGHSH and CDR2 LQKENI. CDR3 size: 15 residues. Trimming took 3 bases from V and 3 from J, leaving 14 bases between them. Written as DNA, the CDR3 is TGTGCCAGCTCACCTCGGACTGGAGGAGACACTGAAGCTTTCTTT. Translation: CASSPRTGGDTEAFF. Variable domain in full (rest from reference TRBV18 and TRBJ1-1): NAGVMQNPRHLVRRRGQEARLRCSPMKGHSHVYWYRQLPEEGLKFMVYLQKENIIDESGMPKERFSAEFPKEGPSILRIQQVVRGDSAAYFCASSPRTGGDTEAFFGQGTRLTVV.